The sample holds many counts of the clone carrying this TCR beta chain. The antigen is undetermined. Genes here carry mouse names. The read ends 3 residues before the CDR3 terminus; that terminus is restored from the germline J gene. Other DNA sequences in this specimen translate into the identical CDR3. It was cDNA, reverse transcribed from extracted RNA, that served as the sequencing template. The method was immunoSEQ multiplex PCR; TCRdb's version includes in-frame clones alone and lacks a portion of them. Altogether roughly 260,000 clones were found in the sample, and no singletons occur. Trimming removed 4 bases from V and 3 bases from J, with 5 bases in between. The CDR3 contains 13 residues. The germline V gene has CDR1 FNHDT and CDR2 SITEND (reference sequence). The data were obtained in a study of CD8+ T cells in alopecia areata. Study-level information: Those receiving the skin were roughly 7-11-week-old female C3H/HeJ mice, whose grafts came from 6-12-month-old C3H/HeJ donors with spontaneous alopecia. Study-wide results and caveats: Patients shared TCRs less clearly than mice did, possibly owing to HLA. Researchers report lesional scalp, most notably alopecia totalis/universalis, outstripped normal scalp in clonality.

The authors sorted pooled cutaneous lymph node cells using CD4, CD8alpha, NKG2D, NKG2ACE and other markers. The chain employs TRBV19 and TRBJ1-6; D unresolved. TRBJ1-6 is placed among ORFs of uncertain function. The receptor was derived from a C3H/HeJ mouse with alopecia areata. The MHC haplotype of the strain is H2-k. Input material: CD4+ T cells sorted from a lymph node. The CDR3 loop is CASSPSYNSPLYF. The DNA read from the CDR3 is TGTGCCAGCAGTCCCAGCTATAATTCGCCC.